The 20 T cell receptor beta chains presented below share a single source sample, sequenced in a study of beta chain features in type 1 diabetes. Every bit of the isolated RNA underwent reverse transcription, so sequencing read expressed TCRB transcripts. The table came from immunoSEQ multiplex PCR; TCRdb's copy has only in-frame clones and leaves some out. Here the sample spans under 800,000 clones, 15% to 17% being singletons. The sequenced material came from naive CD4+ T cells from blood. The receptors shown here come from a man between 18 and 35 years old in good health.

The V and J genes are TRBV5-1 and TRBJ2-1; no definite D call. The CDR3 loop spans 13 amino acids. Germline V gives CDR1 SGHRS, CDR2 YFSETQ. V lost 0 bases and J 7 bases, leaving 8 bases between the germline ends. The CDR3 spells CASSLVRHNEQFF. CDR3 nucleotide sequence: TGCGCCAGCAGCTTGGTCAGGCATAATGAGCAGTTCTTC. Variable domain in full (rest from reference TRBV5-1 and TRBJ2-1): KAGVTQTPRYLIKTRGQQVTLSCSPISGHRSVSWYQQTPGQGLQFLFEYFSETQRNKGNFPGRFSGRQFSNSRSEMNVSTLELGDSALYLCASSLVRHNEQFFGPGTRLTVL.

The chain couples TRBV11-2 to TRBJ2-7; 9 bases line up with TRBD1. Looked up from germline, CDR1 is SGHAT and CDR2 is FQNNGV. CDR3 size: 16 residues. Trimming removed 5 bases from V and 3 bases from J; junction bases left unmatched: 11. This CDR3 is CASSPGTGLRVYEQYF. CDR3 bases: TGTGCCAGCAGCCCCGGGACAGGGCTAAGGGTCTACGAGCAGTACTTC.

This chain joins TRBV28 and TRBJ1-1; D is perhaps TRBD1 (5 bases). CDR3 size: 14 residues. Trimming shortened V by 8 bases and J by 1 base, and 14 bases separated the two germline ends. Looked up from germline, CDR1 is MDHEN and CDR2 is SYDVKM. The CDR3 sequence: CASGPGTPNTEAFF. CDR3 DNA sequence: TGTGCCAGCGGGCCTGGGACCCCGAACACTGAAGCTTTCTTT.

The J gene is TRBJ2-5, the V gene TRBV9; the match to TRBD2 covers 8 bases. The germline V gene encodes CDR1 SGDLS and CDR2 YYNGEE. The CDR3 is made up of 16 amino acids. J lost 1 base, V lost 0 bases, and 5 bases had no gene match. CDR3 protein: CASSVAVAGIQETQYF. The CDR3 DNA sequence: TGTGCCAGCAGCGTAGCAGTAGCGGGAATCCAAGAGACCCAGTACTTC.

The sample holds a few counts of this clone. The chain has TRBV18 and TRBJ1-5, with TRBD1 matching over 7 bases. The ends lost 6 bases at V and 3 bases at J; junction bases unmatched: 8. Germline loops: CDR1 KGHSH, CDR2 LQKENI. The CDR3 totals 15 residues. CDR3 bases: TGTGCCAGCTCGTGGGACAGCCTGAACAATCAGCCCCAGCATTTT. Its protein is CASSWDSLNNQPQHF.

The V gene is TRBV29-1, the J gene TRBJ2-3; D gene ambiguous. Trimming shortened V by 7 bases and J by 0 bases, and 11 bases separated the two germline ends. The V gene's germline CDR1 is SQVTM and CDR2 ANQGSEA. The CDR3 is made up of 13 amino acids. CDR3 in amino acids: CSARRDSTDTQYF. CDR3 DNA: TGCAGCGCCCGACGCGACAGCACAGATACGCAGTATTTT.

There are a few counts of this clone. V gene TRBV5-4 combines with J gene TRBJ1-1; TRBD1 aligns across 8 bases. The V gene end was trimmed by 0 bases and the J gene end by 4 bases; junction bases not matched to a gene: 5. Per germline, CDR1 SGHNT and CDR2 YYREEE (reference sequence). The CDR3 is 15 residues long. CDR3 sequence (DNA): TGTGCCAGCAGCTTGGTGCAGGGGGCGTCCACTGAAGCTTTCTTT. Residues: CASSLVQGASTEAFF. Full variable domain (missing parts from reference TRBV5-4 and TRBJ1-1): ETGVTQSPTHLIKTRGQQVTLRCSSQSGHNTVSWYQQALGQGPQFIFQYYREEENGRGNFPPRFSGLQFPNYSSELNVNALELDDSALYLCASSLVQGASTEAFFGQGTRLTVV.

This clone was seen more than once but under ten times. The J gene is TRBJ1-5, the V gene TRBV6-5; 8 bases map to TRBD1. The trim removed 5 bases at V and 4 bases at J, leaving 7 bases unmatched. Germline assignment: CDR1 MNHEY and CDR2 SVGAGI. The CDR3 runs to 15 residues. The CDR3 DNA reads TGTGCCAGCAGTCCCCGACAGGGGCTAAATCAGCCCCAGCATTTT. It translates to CASSPRQGLNQPQHF.

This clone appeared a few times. The CDR3 coding sequence is TGTGCCAGCAGCGTAGCCAGTACGGGCGGGGTCCGGGAGCTGTTTTTT. Amino acid sequence: CASSVASTGGVRELFF. The rearrangement uses TRBV9 and TRBJ2-2, with a tentative D call TRBD2 (6 bases). V dropped 0 bases and J dropped 9 bases, with 18 bases sitting between them. Looked up from germline, CDR1 is SGDLS and CDR2 is YYNGEE. This CDR3 has 16 amino acids.

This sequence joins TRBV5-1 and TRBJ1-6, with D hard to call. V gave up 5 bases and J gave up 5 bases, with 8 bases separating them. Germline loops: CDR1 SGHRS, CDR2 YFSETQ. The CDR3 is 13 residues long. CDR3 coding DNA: TGCGCCAGCAGGGCGGCAGATAATTCACCCCTCCACTTT. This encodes CASRAADNSPLHF.

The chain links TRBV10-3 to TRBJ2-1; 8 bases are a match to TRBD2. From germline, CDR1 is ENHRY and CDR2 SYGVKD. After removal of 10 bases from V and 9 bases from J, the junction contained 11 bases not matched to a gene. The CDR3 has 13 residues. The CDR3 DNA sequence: TGTGCCACCAAAGCGGGGGCGGGCAGTGAGCAGTTCTTC. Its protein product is CATKAGAGSEQFF.

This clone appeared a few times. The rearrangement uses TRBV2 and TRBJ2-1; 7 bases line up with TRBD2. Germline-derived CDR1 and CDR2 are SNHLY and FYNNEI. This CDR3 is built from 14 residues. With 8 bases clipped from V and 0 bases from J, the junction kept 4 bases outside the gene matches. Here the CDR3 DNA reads TGTGCCAGCTTAGGCGGGAGCTCCTACAATGAGCAGTTCTTC. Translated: CASLGGSSYNEQFF.

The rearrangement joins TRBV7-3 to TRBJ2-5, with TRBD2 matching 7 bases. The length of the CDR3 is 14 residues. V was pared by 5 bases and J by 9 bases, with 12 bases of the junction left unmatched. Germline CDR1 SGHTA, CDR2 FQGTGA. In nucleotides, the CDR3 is TGTGCCAGCAGCCCGGGACTACAGAGTTGGGCCCAGTACTTC. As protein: CASSPGLQSWAQYF.

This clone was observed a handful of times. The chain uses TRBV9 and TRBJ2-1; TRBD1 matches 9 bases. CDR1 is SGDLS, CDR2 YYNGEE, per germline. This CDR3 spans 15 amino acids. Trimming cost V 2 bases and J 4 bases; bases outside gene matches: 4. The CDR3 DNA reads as TGTGCCAGCAGCGTGAGGGACAGGGTATACAATGAGCAGTTCTTC. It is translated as CASSVRDRVYNEQFF.

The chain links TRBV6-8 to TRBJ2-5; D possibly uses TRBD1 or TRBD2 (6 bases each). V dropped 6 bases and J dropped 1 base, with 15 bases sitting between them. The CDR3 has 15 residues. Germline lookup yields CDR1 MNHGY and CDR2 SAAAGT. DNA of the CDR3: TGTGCCAGCAGCTACCGGGGGCTTGGCCAAGAGACCCAGTACTTC. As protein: CASSYRGLGQETQYF.

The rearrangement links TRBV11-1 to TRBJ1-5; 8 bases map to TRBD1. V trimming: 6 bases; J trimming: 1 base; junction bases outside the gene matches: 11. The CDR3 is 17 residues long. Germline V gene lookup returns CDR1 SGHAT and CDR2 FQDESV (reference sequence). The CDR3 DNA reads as TGTGCCAGCAGTCGCAGCAGGGGGCACGGCAGCAATCAGCCCCAGCATTTT. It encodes CASSRSRGHGSNQPQHF.

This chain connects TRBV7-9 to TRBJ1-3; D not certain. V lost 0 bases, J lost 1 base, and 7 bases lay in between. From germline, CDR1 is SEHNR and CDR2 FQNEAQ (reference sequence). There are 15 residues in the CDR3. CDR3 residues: CASSLALGSGNTIYF. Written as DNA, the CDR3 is TGTGCCAGCAGCTTAGCATTGGGGTCTGGAAACACCATATATTTT.

The CDR3 loop is CASSQAGTNTGELFF. In nucleotides, the CDR3 is TGTGCCAGCAGCCAAGCCGGGACGAACACCGGGGAGCTGTTTTTT. The genes are TRBV14 and TRBJ2-2, with a weak D call TRBD2 (5 bases). CDR3 size: 15 residues. The germline CDR1 and CDR2 sequences are SGHDN and FVKESK. V lost 1 base and J 0 bases, leaving 6 bases between the germline ends.

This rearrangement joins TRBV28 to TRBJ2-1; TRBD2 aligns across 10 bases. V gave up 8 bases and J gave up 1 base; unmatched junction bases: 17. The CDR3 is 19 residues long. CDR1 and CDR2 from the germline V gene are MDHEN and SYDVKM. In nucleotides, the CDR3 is TGTGCCAGCTCCAGGGGATCCAGCGGGAGGGTCTGGTCCTACAATGAGCAGTTCTTC. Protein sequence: CASSRGSSGRVWSYNEQFF.

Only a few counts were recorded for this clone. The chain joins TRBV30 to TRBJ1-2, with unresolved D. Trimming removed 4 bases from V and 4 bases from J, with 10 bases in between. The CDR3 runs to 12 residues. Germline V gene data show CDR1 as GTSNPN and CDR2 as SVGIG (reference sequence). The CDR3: CAWNGGFYGYTF. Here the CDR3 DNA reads TGTGCCTGGAATGGCGGATTCTATGGCTACACCTTC.